This T cell receptor beta chain was observed in a study of blood T cell repertoires in COVID-19. This CDR3 comprises 14 residues. Looked up from germline, CDR1 is LGHNA and CDR2 is YSLEER. The germline V and J ends were trimmed by 4 bases and 3 bases, with 10 bases remaining between them. Sequencing used immunoSEQ multiplex PCR; TCRdb keeps in-frame clones, though not all of them. This sample has 210,000 or so clones, with 80% found just once. The chain has TRBV4-3 and TRBJ1-5; D uncertain. The sequence was collected from a woman between 40 and 50 years old with acute COVID-19. Sequencing was carried out using PBMCs or T cells enriched from blood (not recorded which). The chain's CDR3 is CASSRTSNNQPQHF. The DNA of the CDR3 is TGCGCCAGCAGCCGAACATCGAACAATCAGCCCCAGCATTTT.